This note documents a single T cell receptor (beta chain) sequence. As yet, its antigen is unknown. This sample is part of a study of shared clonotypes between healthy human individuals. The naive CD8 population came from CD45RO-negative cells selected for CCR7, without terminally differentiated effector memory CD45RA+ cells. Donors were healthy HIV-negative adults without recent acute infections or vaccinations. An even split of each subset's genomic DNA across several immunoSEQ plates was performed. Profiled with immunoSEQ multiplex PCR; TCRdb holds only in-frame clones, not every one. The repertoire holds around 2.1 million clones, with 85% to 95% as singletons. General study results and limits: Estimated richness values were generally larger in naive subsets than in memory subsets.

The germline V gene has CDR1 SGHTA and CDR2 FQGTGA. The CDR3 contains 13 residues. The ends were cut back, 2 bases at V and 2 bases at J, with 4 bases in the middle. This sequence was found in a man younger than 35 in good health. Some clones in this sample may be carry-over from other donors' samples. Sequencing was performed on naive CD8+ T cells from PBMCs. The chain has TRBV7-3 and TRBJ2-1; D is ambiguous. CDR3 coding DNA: TGTGCCAGCAGCTTAGGGGCCTACAATGAGCAGTTCTTC. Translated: CASSLGAYNEQFF.